The present T cell receptor beta chain was sequenced within a study of technical replicates of blood from several donors. Some clones are missing from TCRdb's copy, which holds only in-frame ones; the method was immunoSEQ multiplex PCR. The sample shows about 60,000 clones, over 90% of them seen only once. The CDR3 runs to 16 residues. CDR1 is SGHDT and CDR2 is YYEEEE in the germline V gene. Details on this clone: One end of the junction fails to match germline, which may point to a read error.

The source is a human donor in good health. Some clones in this sample may be carry-over from other donors' samples. The J gene is TRBJ2-2, the V gene TRBV5-6, with D possibly matching TRBD2 (7 bases). What was sequenced was PBMCs. DNA for the CDR3: TGTGCCAGCAGTTTGGGCGGGGGCCCTAACACCGGGGAGCTGTTTTTT. This sequence encodes CASSLGGGPNTGELFF.